Described below is a single T cell receptor (beta chain) sequence and its context. This entry comes from a study of blood T cell repertoires in COVID-19. Overall study context: Samples taken during acute and convalescent COVID-19 were collected in the United States, Italy and Spain.

The age range of participants was about 18 to 95 years, with residence in about 25 US areas. Participant-given clinical history determined each cohort assignment. Original processing methods: Counts of nucleated cells, estimated from reference gene primer amplification, were obtained. Libraries were prepared by immunoSEQ multiplex PCR; TCRdb keeps only in-frame clonotypes and omits some of them. That table furnishes V, J and clone size, whereas the DNA furnished D and trimming. The repertoire consists of some 170,000 clones, with roughly 90% occurring once and the leading ten covering around 1.2%. Germline lookup yields CDR1 SGDLS and CDR2 YYNGEE. Trimming removed 4 bases from V and 5 bases from J, with 11 bases in between. CDR3 length equals 13 residues.

The sequence came from a human donor with acute COVID-19. The donor label of this sample is uncertain. The chain is built from TRBV9 and TRBJ2-3; maybe TRBD2 (6 bases). Sequencing was done on a sample of PBMCs or T cells enriched from blood (not recorded which). The CDR3 reads CASSPMGGDTQYF. Here the CDR3 DNA reads TGTGCCAGCAGCCCTATGGGGGGAGATACGCAGTATTTT.